This T cell receptor beta chain was observed in a study of T cell responses to AZD1222 COVID-19 vaccine. Worth noting for this clone: The antigen remains undetermined.

Trimming shortened V by 1 base and J by 8 bases, and 14 bases separated the two germline ends. This CDR3 is built from 14 residues. CDR1 is LNHDA and CDR2 is SQIVND in the germline V gene (reference sequence). Findings and caveats of the study: There were mostly white British donors and more females than males, and clonal diversity was possibly underestimated. Once two AZD1222 doses were given, Spike-specific TCR breadth and depth went up. The number of AZD1222 recipients seropositive at baseline was only 5 to 7. Dominant CD4 TCR responses targeted spike regions 160-218 and 743-854.

Sequenced by immunoSEQ multiplex PCR; TCRdb stores in-frame clones only, minus some. The sample has 150,000 to 250,000 clones; about nine tenths are singletons. The rearrangement joins TRBV19 to TRBJ1-2; a possible D gene is TRBD1 (5 bases). Source: peripheral blood, taken 28 days after the second AZD1222 dose. The TCR sequence derives from an adult who received the AZD1222 COVID-19 vaccine. CDR3 in DNA: TGTGCCAGTAGTATAGGTGGAGGGGCTTCGGGCTACACCTTC. It yields the protein CASSIGGGASGYTF.